Sequencing of this T cell receptor (beta chain) was carried out in a study of blood T cells in healthy people across ages. The study, taken as a whole, reports: Fewer expanded clones and more diversity marked long-lived versus aged donors. Nothing was known about donor CMV status, and this possibly confounded expanded clonotype changes.

CDR3 length: 17 residues. V was shortened by 1 base and J by 1 base, with 15 bases between the two germline ends. CDR1 is LNHNV and CDR2 is YYDKDF in the germline V gene (reference sequence). As concerns this clonotype: The antigen is unknown.

Samples each had at least 5 micrograms of total RNA extracted. The authors ran a second PCR of about 7 to 12 cycles using a sample-barcoded 5' primer and a J-beta primer mix. A tag from a template-switch adaptor with 12 random nucleotides marked each cDNA molecule. MiXCR, run by TCRdb on the 5' RACE reads, gives a single entry per CDR3 protein. Of about 1 million distinct CDR3 sequences in the sample, more than 35% were seen once. The TCR sequence derives from a woman aged 55 to 70 in good health. This chain links TRBV15 with TRBJ2-3, with D possibly matching TRBD2 (6 bases). The specimen sequenced was blood. Here the CDR3 reads CATSRGSSAPGTDTQYF. In DNA form, the CDR3 reads TGTGCCACCAGCAGAGGGTCTAGCGCCCCTGGCACAGATACGCAGTATTTT.